The 13 T cell receptor beta chains given below trace back to one sample, sequenced in a study of shared clonotypes between healthy human individuals (TCRdb year 2020). Libraries were made using the immunoSEQ multiplex PCR assay. TCRdb obtained this table from immuneACCESS and retained in-frame rearrangements with V and J assigned. These tables miss some clones; where compared with another copy, unresolved V genes account for less than half of the shortfall, and the remainder is unexplained. The sample yields approximately 2,300,000 clones; less than 95% were counted once. Clones ranked in the top ten supply 0.3% to 0.45% of the sample. The sample comprised naive CD4+ T cells from PBMCs. Interpreted using the paper, the cell subset or site label stands for: CD45RA+ positively selected. These receptor sequences come from a man younger than 35 in good health. Some clones in this sample may be carry-over from other donors' samples.

This clone has a single count. At one end the junction does not follow the germline gene, possibly because of a read error. This sequence joins TRBV18 and TRBJ2-7, with D perhaps TRBD2 (5 bases). The CDR3 has 12 amino acids. The germline V gene encodes CDR1 KGHSH and CDR2 LQKENI. DNA for the CDR3: TGTGCCAGCTCACCATTAGGACGGAATCTAGCCTTC. Its translation: CASSPLGRNLAF. Full variable domain (rest looked up from reference TRBV18 and TRBJ2-7): NAGVMQNPRHLVRRRGQEARLRCSPMKGHSHVYWYRQLPEEGLKFMVYLQKENIIDESGMPKERFSAEFPKEGPSILRIQQVVRGDSAAYFCASSPLGRNLAFGPGTRLTVT.

The rearrangement links TRBV27 to TRBJ2-6, with D unclear. In germline, CDR1 is MNHEY, CDR2 SMNVEV (reference sequence). The CDR3 totals 16 residues. V was trimmed by 1 base and J by 0 bases, leaving 7 bases between them. As DNA, the CDR3 is TGTGCCAGCAGTTTATTTTGGGTCTCTGGGGCCAACGTCCTGACTTTC. Amino acids: CASSLFWVSGANVLTF.

This clone has just one count. The rearrangement links TRBV27 to TRBJ1-1; 11 positions agree with TRBD1. The CDR3 loop spans 15 amino acids. Germline V gene lookup returns CDR1 MNHEY and CDR2 SMNVEV (reference sequence). With 5 bases clipped from V and 1 base from J, the junction kept 3 bases outside the gene matches. CDR3 sequence (DNA): TGTGCCAGCAGTGCGGACAGGGGGCCGAACACTGAAGCTTTCTTT. Translating gives CASSADRGPNTEAFF.

This rearrangement joins TRBV2 to TRBJ2-1, with 8 nucleotides matching TRBD2. The ends lost 3 bases at V and 12 bases at J; junction bases unmatched: 13. The CDR3 totals 15 residues. The germline V gene has CDR1 SNHLY and CDR2 FYNNEI. The CDR3 here is CASSDRTSRIDRQFF. DNA for the CDR3: TGTGCCAGCAGTGACCGGACTAGCCGGATTGATCGGCAGTTCTTC.

The chain recombines TRBV11-2 with TRBJ2-5; D may be TRBD1 (5 bases). Germline CDR1 is SGHAT and CDR2 is FQNNGV. CDR3 length equals 16 residues. Trimming removed 2 bases at V and 7 bases at J, with 20 bases between. The CDR3 DNA reads TGTGCCAGCAGCTTACTCTACGGGCAGGGTAGGGGGACCCAGTACTTC. This translates into CASSLLYGQGRGTQYF.

The genes are TRBV28 and TRBJ1-5; D remains unclear. CDR3 length: 14 amino acids. The V end lost 1 base, the J end lost 4 bases, and 8 bases lay between the germline ends. Germline-derived CDR1 and CDR2 are MDHEN and SYDVKM. The CDR3 nucleotides read TGTGCCAGCAGTTTATTGGTCCCGAATCAGCCCCAGCATTTT. Encoded protein: CASSLLVPNQPQHF. The full variable domain, completed using reference TRBV28 and TRBJ1-5, is DVKVTQSSRYLVKRTGEKVFLECVQDMDHENMFWYRQDPGLGLRLIYFSYDVKMKEKGDIPEGYSVSREKKERFSLILESASTNQTSMYLCASSLLVPNQPQHFGDGTRLSIL.

The rearrangement joins TRBV2 to TRBJ2-7; tentatively, D is TRBD1 (5 bases). V was cut by 6 bases and J by 2 bases, with 11 bases left in between. Germline CDR1 reads SNHLY; CDR2 reads FYNNEI. The CDR3 length is 13 residues. The CDR3 coding sequence is TGTGCCAGCAGGACCGACAGCACCTACGAGCAGTACTTC. This translates into CASRTDSTYEQYF.

CDR3 sequence: CAIRAGLLAGGLISYNEQFF. CDR3 nucleotide sequence: TGTGCCATCAGGGCGGGATTACTAGCGGGAGGGCTGATCTCCTACAATGAGCAGTTCTTC. V gene TRBV10-3 combines with J gene TRBJ2-1; TRBD2 matches 13 bases. Germline assignment: CDR1 ENHRY and CDR2 SYGVKD. The CDR3 extends over 20 amino acids. With V trimmed by 6 bases and J by 0 bases, 14 bases remained unmatched.

CDR3 sequence: CASSPIGVNEKLFF. The CDR3 DNA reads TGTGCCAGCTCACCGATAGGTGTTAATGAAAAACTGTTTTTT. The rearrangement links TRBV18 to TRBJ1-4; D uncertain. The CDR3 runs to 14 residues. CDR1 and CDR2 (germline): KGHSH, LQKENI. With 3 bases removed from V and 4 bases from J, the gap between germline ends came to 9 bases.

The chain employs TRBV28 and TRBJ1-5, with a possible D match to TRBD1 (6 bases). The CDR3 consists of 15 residues. Germline V CDR1 and CDR2: MDHEN, SYDVKM. V was pared by 8 bases and J by 4 bases, with 18 bases between. CDR3 DNA: TGTGCCAGCGAGAGACAGGACCTGTCTAATCAGCCCCAGCATTTT. Its protein product is CASERQDLSNQPQHF. The variable domain in full, completed from reference TRBV28 and TRBJ1-5, reads DVKVTQSSRYLVKRTGEKVFLECVQDMDHENMFWYRQDPGLGLRLIYFSYDVKMKEKGDIPEGYSVSREKKERFSLILESASTNQTSMYLCASERQDLSNQPQHFGDGTRLSIL.

This chain links TRBV28 with TRBJ1-4; D gene uncertain. There are 14 residues in the CDR3. CDR1 is MDHEN, CDR2 SYDVKM, per germline. Trimming stripped 2 bases from V and 6 bases from J, with 10 bases between. The CDR3 nucleotides read TGTGCCAGCAGTTTAGAACAGCGGGATGAAAAACTGTTTTTT. Residues: CASSLEQRDEKLFF. The full variable domain, with the rest looked up from reference TRBV28 and TRBJ1-4, is DVKVTQSSRYLVKRTGEKVFLECVQDMDHENMFWYRQDPGLGLRLIYFSYDVKMKEKGDIPEGYSVSREKKERFSLILESASTNQTSMYLCASSLEQRDEKLFFGSGTQLSVL.

The rearrangement uses TRBV6-1 and TRBJ1-3; D is uncertain. CDR1 is MNHNS and CDR2 is SASEGT in the germline V gene. The CDR3 sequence is 14 residues long. Trimming stripped 6 bases from V and 2 bases from J, with 11 bases between. CDR3 nucleotide sequence: TGTGCCAGCAGGTCGAAGACCCCTGGAAACACCATATATTTT. This sequence encodes CASRSKTPGNTIYF.

V usage is TRBV5-1 and J usage is TRBJ2-5; D not certain. The V end was cut by 3 bases, the J end by 3 bases, with 15 bases between. This CDR3 has 15 amino acids. Germline V gene data show CDR1 as SGHRS and CDR2 as YFSETQ. In nucleotides, the CDR3 is TGCGCCAGCAGCTCCATCTATTCCGGAGAAGAGACCCAGTACTTC. Its protein product is CASSSIYSGEETQYF.